The 18 T cell receptor beta chains reported below all come from one sample, sequenced in a study of blood T cell repertoires in COVID-19. Sequenced by immunoSEQ multiplex PCR; TCRdb stores in-frame clones only, minus some. The sample has about 190,000 clones, 84% seen once. Sequencing input: peripheral blood. These receptors were obtained from a human donor in a cohort sampled during active COVID-19.

The chain employs TRBV19 and TRBJ2-1; 8 bases agree with TRBD2. Trimming at V came to 1 base and at J to 9 bases, leaving 8 bases not matched to a gene. This CDR3 has 15 residues. From germline, CDR1 is LNHDA and CDR2 SQIVND (reference sequence). The CDR3 is CASSIVSGSVVEQFF. The CDR3 nucleotides read TGTGCCAGTAGTATAGTAAGCGGGAGCGTAGTTGAGCAGTTCTTC. The full variable domain, completed using reference TRBV19 and TRBJ2-1, is DGGITQSPKYLFRKEGQNVTLSCEQNLNHDAMYWYRQDPGQGLRLIYYSQIVNDFQKGDIAEGYSVSREKKESFPLTVTSAQKNPTAFYLCASSIVSGSVVEQFFGPGTRLTVL.

The chain has TRBV9 and TRBJ1-1; 7 bases agree with TRBD1. Per germline, CDR1 SGDLS and CDR2 YYNGEE. This CDR3 has 14 residues. The V segment lost 3 bases and the J segment 11 bases; nucleotides outside the gene matches: 13. DNA of the CDR3: TGTGCCAGCAGCGGAGGGACAGCTCCTGTAATGGCTTTCTTT. It translates to CASSGGTAPVMAFF.

This chain links TRBV2 with TRBJ2-3; D call uncertain. V gave up 8 bases and J gave up 6 bases, with 6 bases separating them. The CDR3 is 10 residues long. The germline V gene encodes CDR1 SNHLY and CDR2 FYNNEI. The CDR3 here is CASLRDTQYF. CDR3 DNA sequence: TGTGCCAGCCTCCGGGATACGCAGTATTTT.

The chain links TRBV12-3 or TRBV12-4 to TRBJ1-1; perhaps TRBD1 as D (5 bases). The CDR3 totals 12 residues. V was trimmed by 6 bases and J by 5 bases, leaving 10 bases between them. In nucleotides, the CDR3 is TGTGCCAGCAGCCAAACAGGAACTGAAGCTTTCTTT. As protein: CASSQTGTEAFF.

The rearrangement links TRBV6-6 to TRBJ2-7; 8 bases align to TRBD1. J was trimmed by 0 bases and V by 6 bases; bases with no gene match: 7. The CDR3 consists of 15 residues. Germline V lookup: CDR1 MNHNY, CDR2 SVGAGI (reference sequence). Here the CDR3 reads CASRATGVGSYEQYV. CDR3 coding DNA: TGTGCCAGCAGGGCGACAGGGGTAGGCTCCTACGAGCAGTACGTC.

J is TRBJ2-1 and V is TRBV28, with 7 bases matching TRBD2. CDR1 and CDR2 (germline): MDHEN, SYDVKM. V lost 6 bases and J lost 8; bases outside the gene matches: 13. The CDR3 runs to 15 residues. CDR3 sequence: CASRDAGVGSDEQFF. DNA of the CDR3: TGTGCCAGCAGAGATGCGGGAGTCGGTAGTGATGAGCAGTTCTTC.

The chain couples TRBV2 to TRBJ2-3; TRBD2 matches at 12 bases. After removal of 6 bases from V and 7 bases from J, the junction contained 5 bases not matched to a gene. CDR1 and CDR2 (germline): SNHLY, FYNNEI. The CDR3 is 14 amino acids. CDR3 bases: TGTGCCAGCAGGACTAGCGGGGGATCCCATACGCAGTATTTT. This encodes CASRTSGGSHTQYF.

CDR3 protein: CASSESGPGGQPQHF. The CDR3 nucleotides are TGTGCCAGCAGTGAATCAGGGCCCGGGGGTCAGCCCCAGCATTTT. This rearrangement joins TRBV2 to TRBJ1-5, with D perhaps TRBD1 (5 bases). From germline, CDR1 is SNHLY and CDR2 FYNNEI. V lost 2 bases and J 6 bases, leaving 14 bases between the germline ends. The CDR3 spans 15 residues.

The chain combines TRBV4-1 with TRBJ2-7; 11 bases are shared with TRBD1. Germline V gene lookup returns CDR1 MGHRA and CDR2 YSYEKL. The V segment lost 4 bases and the J segment 5 bases; nucleotides outside the gene matches: 13. CDR3 length: 17 residues. As DNA, the CDR3 is TGCGCCAGCAGCCCGGGACAGGGGGGCTCCCTAATCGACGAGCAGTACTTC. Its protein product is CASSPGQGGSLIDEQYF.

This clone occurred a few times. The chain carries TRBV15 and TRBJ1-1, with 8 positions matching TRBD1. After removal of 0 bases from V and 4 bases from J, the junction contained 4 bases not matched to a gene. CDR3 length equals 15 residues. Germline assignment: CDR1 LNHNV and CDR2 YYDKDF (reference sequence). CDR3 sequence (DNA): TGTGCCACCAGCAGAGAGGCAGGGGGCTTCACTGAAGCTTTCTTT. Translated: CATSREAGGFTEAFF.

The genes are TRBV15 and TRBJ2-1; TRBD2 matches 9 bases. This CDR3 is built from 17 residues. The germline gives CDR1 LNHNV, CDR2 YYDKDF (reference sequence). The V gene end was trimmed by 0 bases and the J gene end by 7 bases; junction bases not matched to a gene: 10. CDR3 sequence reads: CATSRERLGGGANEQFF. CDR3 DNA: TGTGCCACCAGCAGAGAGAGGCTCGGCGGGGGGGCAAATGAGCAGTTCTTC.

This clone was seen only a few times. V is TRBV15 and J is TRBJ2-5; 8 nucleotides align to TRBD1. The CDR3 runs to 16 residues. The trim removed 0 bases at V and 4 bases at J, leaving 7 bases unmatched. Germline V gene data show CDR1 as LNHNV and CDR2 as YYDKDF (reference sequence). CDR3 sequence: CATSREQGANTETQYF. DNA of the CDR3: TGTGCCACCAGCAGAGAGCAGGGGGCGAATACAGAGACCCAGTACTTC.

The gene calls are TRBV4-1 and TRBJ1-6; tentatively, D is TRBD1 (6 bases). Trimming shortened V by 2 bases and J by 6 bases, and 11 bases separated the two germline ends. The CDR3 consists of 15 residues. Germline V lookup: CDR1 MGHRA, CDR2 YSYEKL. CDR3 sequence: CASSQTGTSNSPLHF. In nucleotides, the CDR3 is TGCGCCAGCAGCCAAACCGGGACAAGTAATTCACCCCTCCACTTT.

J is TRBJ1-1 and V is TRBV7-8, with 7 bases identical to TRBD1. Germline V gene sequence: CDR1 SGHVS, CDR2 FQNEAQ. The CDR3 extends over 15 amino acids. The V and J ends lost 5 bases and 0 bases, in that order; junction bases with no gene match: 6. CDR3: CASSVRGDLNTEAFF. In DNA, the CDR3 is TGTGCCAGCAGCGTCAGGGGGGATTTGAACACTGAAGCTTTCTTT.

The chain has TRBV6-2 or TRBV6-3 and TRBJ2-3, with TRBD2 matching 7 bases. V was clipped by 2 bases and J by 3 bases; unmatched bases: 2. The CDR3 has 14 residues. The germline gives CDR1 MNHEY, CDR2 SVGEGT. CDR3 in DNA: TGTGCCAGCAGTTACGCCGGGGGGACAGATACGCAGTATTTT. As protein: CASSYAGGTDTQYF.

The chain uses TRBV18 and TRBJ2-5, with no clear D. Germline CDR1 KGHSH, CDR2 LQKENI. The CDR3 has 14 amino acids. Trimming stripped 6 bases from V and 4 bases from J, with 15 bases between. The CDR3 DNA reads as TGTGCCAGCTCCCCTTTTGCACGGGTAGAGACCCAGTACTTC. It yields the protein CASSPFARVETQYF.

The chain recombines TRBV28 with TRBJ1-2, with D possibly TRBD1 on 6 matching bases. Germline CDR1 reads MDHEN; CDR2 reads SYDVKM. The germline V and J ends were trimmed by 7 bases and 4 bases, with 16 bases remaining between them. This CDR3 is 14 amino acids long. The CDR3 is CASTQGDNFYGYTF. CDR3 sequence (DNA): TGTGCCAGCACCCAAGGGGACAACTTCTATGGCTACACCTTC.

The J gene is TRBJ2-3, the V gene TRBV3-1 (or the pseudogene TRBV3-2); a weak D match, TRBD2 (6 bases). V was pared by 6 bases and J by 2 bases, with 12 bases between. CDR1 is LGHDT, CDR2 YNNKEL, per germline (reference sequence). The CDR3 is 14 residues long. The CDR3 loop reads CASRGGVSTDTQYF. CDR3 coding DNA: TGTGCCAGCAGAGGCGGGGTTTCCACAGATACGCAGTATTTT.